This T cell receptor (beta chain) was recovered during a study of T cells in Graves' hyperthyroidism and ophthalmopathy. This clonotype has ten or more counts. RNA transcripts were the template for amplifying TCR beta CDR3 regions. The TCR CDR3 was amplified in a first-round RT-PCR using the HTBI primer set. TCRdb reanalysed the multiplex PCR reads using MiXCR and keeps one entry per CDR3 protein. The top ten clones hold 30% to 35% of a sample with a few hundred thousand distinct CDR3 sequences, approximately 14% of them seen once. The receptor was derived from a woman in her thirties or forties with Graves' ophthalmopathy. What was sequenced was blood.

DNA for the CDR3: TGTGCCACCAGTGATCCCGGGACAGGCACAAAGGAACACTCCTACAATGAGCAGTTCTTC. It specifies CATSDPGTGTKEHSYNEQFF. The chain has TRBV24-1 and TRBJ2-1; 8 bases line up with TRBD1. From germline, CDR1 is KGHDR and CDR2 SFDVKD. CDR3 length: 20 amino acids. J lost 0 bases, V lost 3 bases, and 15 bases had no gene match.